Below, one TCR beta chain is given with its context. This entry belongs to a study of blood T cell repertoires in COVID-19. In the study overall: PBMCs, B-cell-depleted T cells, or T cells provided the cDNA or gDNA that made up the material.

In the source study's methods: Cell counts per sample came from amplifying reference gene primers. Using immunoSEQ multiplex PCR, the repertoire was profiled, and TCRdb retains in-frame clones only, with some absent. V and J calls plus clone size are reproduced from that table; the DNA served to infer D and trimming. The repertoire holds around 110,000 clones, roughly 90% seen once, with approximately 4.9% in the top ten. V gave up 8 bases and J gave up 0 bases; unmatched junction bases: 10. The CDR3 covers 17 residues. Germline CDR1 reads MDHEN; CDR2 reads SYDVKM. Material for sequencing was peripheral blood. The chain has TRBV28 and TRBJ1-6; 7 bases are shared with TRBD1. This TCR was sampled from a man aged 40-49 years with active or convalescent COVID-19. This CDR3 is CASYSGQASSYNSPLHF. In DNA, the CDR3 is TGTGCCAGCTACTCAGGACAGGCCAGCTCCTATAATTCACCCCTCCACTTT.